The entry below describes one T cell receptor beta chain. The entry originates in a study of blood T cell repertoires in COVID-19. Study context: COVID-19 samples from acute and convalescent phases originated in the United States, Italy and Spain. The cDNA or gDNA used as material had been derived from T cells, B-cell-depleted T cells, or PBMCs.

The CDR3 totals 13 residues. With V trimmed by 5 bases and J by 4 bases, 1 base remained unmatched. Germline V gene data show CDR1 as LGHDT and CDR2 as YNNKEL (reference sequence). Original processing notes: Amplification with reference gene primers provided the estimates of nucleated cell counts. Clones were sequenced by immunoSEQ multiplex PCR, and TCRdb holds only the in-frame ones, with some missing. The V and J calls and the clone size are those of that table, but D and trimming were determined from the DNA. The sample lists about 240,000 clones, about four fifths seen once, with about 4.5% in the top ten.

This TCR was recovered from a woman aged 70-85 years with acute or convalescent COVID-19. The rearrangement uses TRBV3-1 (or the pseudogene TRBV3-2) and TRBJ1-5; 8 nucleotides match TRBD1. The sample consisted of peripheral blood. This chain's CDR3 is CASSWTGNQPQHF. CDR3 DNA sequence: TGTGCCAGCAGCTGGACAGGGAATCAGCCCCAGCATTTT.